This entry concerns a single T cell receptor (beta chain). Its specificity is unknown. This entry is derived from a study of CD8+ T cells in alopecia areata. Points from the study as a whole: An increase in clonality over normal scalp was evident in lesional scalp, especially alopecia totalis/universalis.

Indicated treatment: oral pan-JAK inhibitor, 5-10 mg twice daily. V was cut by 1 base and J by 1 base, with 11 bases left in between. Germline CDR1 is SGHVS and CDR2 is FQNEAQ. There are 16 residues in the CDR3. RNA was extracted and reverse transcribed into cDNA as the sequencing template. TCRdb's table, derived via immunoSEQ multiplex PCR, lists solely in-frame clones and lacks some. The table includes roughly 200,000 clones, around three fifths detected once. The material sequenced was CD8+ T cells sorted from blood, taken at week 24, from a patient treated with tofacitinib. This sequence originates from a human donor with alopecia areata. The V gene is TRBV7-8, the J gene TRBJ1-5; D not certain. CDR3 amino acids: CASSLGRTTSNQPQHF. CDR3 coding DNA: TGTGCCAGCAGCTTAGGAAGGACCACCAGCAATCAGCCCCAGCATTTT.